Each of the 32 T cell receptor beta chains below was sequenced from the same sample in a study of T cells in Graves' hyperthyroidism and ophthalmopathy. TCR beta CDR3 sequences were amplified from RNA transcripts. The HTBI primer set was used in a first-round RT-PCR of the TCR CDR3. TCRdb redid the calling of the multiplex PCR reads with MiXCR, one entry per CDR3 protein. Here the sample spans more than 650,000 distinct CDR3 sequences, 11% to 15% being singletons. The material sequenced was blood. Receptors originate from a woman in her late teens or twenties with Graves' hyperthyroidism.

V gene TRBV29-1 combines with J gene TRBJ2-1; possible D gene TRBD1, 6 bases. From germline, CDR1 is SQVTM and CDR2 ANQGSEA. With 3 bases removed from V and 0 bases from J, the gap between germline ends came to 12 bases. The CDR3 sequence is 15 residues long. The CDR3 loop is CSVDPGERSYNEQFF. In nucleotides, the CDR3 is TGCAGCGTTGATCCAGGGGAGCGCTCCTACAATGAGCAGTTCTTC.

A few counts support this clonotype. The rearrangement uses TRBV20-1 and TRBJ1-5; D is possibly TRBD1 (6 bases). The CDR3 loop spans 16 amino acids. The germline V and J ends were trimmed by 6 bases and 4 bases, with 22 bases remaining between them. Per the germline V gene, CDR1 is DFQATT and CDR2 is SNEGSKA (reference sequence). DNA of the CDR3: TGCAGTGCCAACAGTAAATTACAGGGTTTGAATCAGCCCCAGCATTTT. The encoded protein is CSANSKLQGLNQPQHF.

A note on this clonotype: A single base separates this from a much larger clone, so it may be a read error. V and J are TRBV7-9 and TRBJ2-7; D is unresolved. CDR3 length: 14 residues. Germline V gene sequence: CDR1 SEHNR, CDR2 FQNEAQ (reference sequence). Here the CDR3 reads CASSLDGRPYEEYF. The CDR3 bases are TGTGCCAGCAGCTTAGATGGCAGACCCTACGAGGAGTACTTC.

Regarding this clonotype: This could be a read error, since a much larger clone is one nucleotide away. The genes are TRBV20-1 and TRBJ2-7, with D perhaps assigned TRBD1 or TRBD2 (6 bases each). Germline-derived CDR1 and CDR2 are DFQATT and SNEGSKA (reference sequence). The CDR3 spans 14 residues. With 1 base removed from V and 8 bases from J, the gap between germline ends came to 18 bases. As DNA, the CDR3 is TGCAGTGCTAGAGGTTTAGAGGGGGGTTACAAGCAGTACTTC. It is translated as CSARGLEGGYKQYF.

This clonotype was detected many times. This rearrangement joins TRBV12-3 or TRBV12-4 to TRBJ1-1, with D possibly TRBD1 on 6 matching bases. V was cut by 1 base and J by 5 bases, with 11 bases left in between. The CDR3 totals 14 residues. The CDR3 protein is CASSLGRRGTEAFF. The CDR3 bases are TGTGCCAGCAGTTTAGGACGAAGGGGGACTGAAGCTTTCTTT.

This clonotype showed up many times. The J gene is TRBJ2-7, the V gene TRBV20-1, with 9 nucleotides matching TRBD1. This CDR3 contains 16 residues. The germline gives CDR1 DFQATT, CDR2 SNEGSKA (reference sequence). The V and J ends lost 0 bases and 3 bases, in that order; junction bases with no gene match: 9. The CDR3 here is CSARDQRGTGNYEQYF. CDR3 DNA: TGCAGTGCTAGAGACCAACGCGGGACAGGGAACTACGAGCAGTACTTC.

This clonotype was seen a handful of times. This chain joins TRBV28 and TRBJ1-4; D call uncertain. The length of the CDR3 is 13 residues. Germline values: CDR1 MDHEN, CDR2 SYDVKM. Trimming took off 7 bases at V and 7 bases at J, with 13 bases between the two ends. The CDR3 nucleotides read TGTGCCAGCATGGGAGGTCTTGGTGAAAAACTGTTTTTT. Translated: CASMGGLGEKLFF.

The chain employs TRBV4-1 and TRBJ2-5, with D unclear. V lost 0 bases to trimming and J lost 5 bases, with 16 bases between them. Germline CDR1 reads MGHRA; CDR2 reads YSYEKL. This CDR3 contains 16 residues. The CDR3 DNA follows: TGCGCCAGCAGCCAAGATGGTGGGGTCTCATGGGAGACCCAGTACTTC. Protein: CASSQDGGVSWETQYF.

The sample holds many counts of this clonotype. The rearrangement uses TRBV20-1 and TRBJ1-2, with a weak D call TRBD1 (5 bases). CDR3 length: 14 amino acids. V gave up 2 bases and J gave up 4 bases, with 14 bases separating them. The germline V gene has CDR1 DFQATT and CDR2 SNEGSKA (reference sequence). The CDR3 DNA follows: TGCAGTGCTAGAAGTTTCGGCGGGGGCTATGGCTACACCTTC. Its protein is CSARSFGGGYGYTF.

In its sample, this clonotype was seen many times. The CDR3 reads CASSLGYEQYF. The CDR3 DNA reads TGTGCCAGCAGCTTAGGCTACGAGCAGTACTTC. The V gene is TRBV28, the J gene TRBJ2-7, with D uncertain. The ends were cut back, 6 bases at V and 3 bases at J, with 6 bases in the middle. This CDR3 is built from 11 residues. Looked up from germline, CDR1 is MDHEN and CDR2 is SYDVKM.

A few counts support this clonotype. This chain links TRBV20-1 with TRBJ2-5, with 14 bases identical to TRBD2. The length of the CDR3 is 18 residues. CDR1 is DFQATT, CDR2 SNEGSKA, per germline (reference sequence). V was pared by 4 bases and J by 1 base, with 11 bases of the junction left unmatched. In nucleotides, the CDR3 is TGCAGTGCTAACAGACTAGCGGGAGGGGCAAGGCGCCAAGAGACCCAGTACTTC. Protein product: CSANRLAGGARRQETQYF.

This clonotype appeared once. One base away lies a much larger clone, so this may be a sequencing read error. J is TRBJ1-1 and V is TRBV28, with D unresolved. This CDR3 has 14 residues. Germline CDR1 is MDHEN and CDR2 is SYDVKM. The CDR3 region is CARSLSRLNTEAFF. The CDR3 DNA sequence: TGTGCCAGAAGTTTGTCCCGTTTGAACACTGAAGCTTTCTTT. Full variable domain (rest looked up from reference TRBV28 and TRBJ1-1): DVKVTQSSRYLVKRTGEKVFLECVQDMDHENMFWYRQDPGLGLRLIYFSYDVKMKEKGDIPEGYSVSREKKERFSLILESASTNQTSMYLCARSLSRLNTEAFFGQGTRLTVV.

This clonotype was counted only a few times. A junction end diverges from the germline sequence, so it may reflect a read error. The chain uses TRBV4-3 and TRBJ1-2, with D possibly TRBD1 on 6 matching bases. The CDR3 has 13 residues. In germline, CDR1 is LGHNA, CDR2 YSLEER. DNA for the CDR3: TGCGCCAGCAGTCAAGACAGGATCTATGGCTACACCTTC. This sequence encodes CASSQDRIYGYTF.

Regarding this clonotype: Sequence at one end of the junction differs from germline and may be a read error. This chain links TRBV24-1 with TRBJ1-1, with D possibly being TRBD1 (6 bases). The CDR3 is 15 residues long. Looked up from germline, CDR1 is KGHDR and CDR2 is SFDVKD. The chain's CDR3 is CATSDSTGLNTEASF. Written as DNA, the CDR3 is TGTGCCACCAGTGATTCTACAGGGTTGAACACTGAAGCTTCCTTT.

Regarding this clonotype: At one boundary the junction diverges from the germline segment, which might be a read error. The V gene is TRBV4-2, the J gene TRBJ2-5; tentative D call: TRBD1 (5 bases). Germline V gives CDR1 LGHNA, CDR2 YNFKEQ. The CDR3 extends over 15 amino acids. The CDR3 reads CASSLDPTVQGTQYF. The CDR3 region has the DNA TGTGCCAGCAGCTTAGATCCGACAGTCCAAGGGACCCAGTACTTC.

The chain carries TRBV7-2 and TRBJ2-3; possibly TRBD2 for D (5 bases). Per the germline V gene, CDR1 is SGHTA and CDR2 is FQGNSA. CDR3 length equals 14 residues. V was pared by 2 bases and J by 4 bases, with 10 bases between. CDR3: CASSLQSGADTQYF. In DNA, the CDR3 is TGTGCCAGCAGCTTACAAAGCGGTGCAGATACGCAGTATTTT.

There are many counts of this clonotype. The DNA of the CDR3 is TGTGCCAGCAGTTACCGTGGGTACAATGAGCAGTTCTTC. This codes for CASSYRGYNEQFF. The V and J genes are TRBV6-5 and TRBJ2-1; D not resolved. Looked up from germline, CDR1 is MNHEY and CDR2 is SVGAGI. The ends were cut back, 2 bases at V and 4 bases at J, with 6 bases in the middle. The CDR3 loop spans 13 amino acids.

This clonotype was picked up a small number of times. CDR3 nucleotides: TGTGCCAGCTCACCACCGGGAGTCTTACATTTAGGCCCAAATGAGCAGTTCTTC. Translated: CASSPPGVLHLGPNEQFF. V gene TRBV18 combines with J gene TRBJ2-1; the D gene is possibly TRBD2 (5 bases). This CDR3 has 18 amino acids. Germline CDR1 is KGHSH and CDR2 is LQKENI. Trimming removed 0 bases at V and 7 bases at J, with 22 bases between.

This rearrangement joins TRBV19 to TRBJ1-5; D is possibly TRBD1 (5 bases). There are 16 residues in the CDR3. Germline values: CDR1 LNHDA, CDR2 SQIVND (reference sequence). Deletions cut 7 bases from V and 1 base from J, with 17 bases between. The CDR3 protein is CASTRGLSGSNQPQHF. The CDR3 bases are TGTGCCAGTACCAGAGGATTGTCAGGGAGCAATCAGCCCCAGCATTTT.

The DNA of the CDR3 is TGTGCCAGCAGTTACGGGATAAGACAGTTCGGAGCTAAGGAGACCCAGTACTTC. As protein: CASSYGIRQFGAKETQYF. This chain uses TRBV6-2 or TRBV6-3 with TRBJ2-5; the D gene is possibly TRBD1 (5 bases). V was pared by 2 bases and J by 5 bases, with 24 bases between. This CDR3 contains 18 residues. CDR1 MNHEY and CDR2 SVGEGT come from the germline V gene.

Ten or more counts support this clonotype. This chain connects TRBV7-9 to TRBJ2-7; D gene uncertain. CDR1 is SEHNR, CDR2 FQNEAQ, per germline (reference sequence). Between the trimmed V and J ends, which lost 2 bases and 2 bases, there was a span of 4 bases. This CDR3 has 12 residues. CDR3 in amino acids: CASSLSAYEQYF. Written as DNA, the CDR3 is TGTGCCAGCAGCTTATCGGCCTACGAGCAGTACTTC.

This clonotype was seen at least ten times. This chain links TRBV2 with TRBJ1-5; D not resolved. The V gene's germline CDR1 is SNHLY and CDR2 FYNNEI. CDR3 size: 13 residues. Trimming shortened V by 3 bases and J by 0 bases, and 3 bases separated the two germline ends. This CDR3 reads CASSDDSNQPQHF. The CDR3 bases are TGTGCCAGCAGTGATGATAGCAATCAGCCCCAGCATTTT.

CDR3 protein: CASSWGDKETQYF. CDR3 sequence (DNA): TGTGCCAGCAGTTGGGGTGATAAGGAGACCCAGTACTTC. The chain employs TRBV27 and TRBJ2-5; the D is unclear. Deletions cut 4 bases from V and 5 bases from J, with 11 bases between. This CDR3 has 13 residues. Germline CDR1 MNHEY, CDR2 SMNVEV (reference sequence).

This clonotype was detected only a few times. J is TRBJ1-6 and V is TRBV7-9; perhaps TRBD1 as D (5 bases). Trimming left V 6 bases short and J 8 bases short, with 14 bases between. This CDR3 contains 14 residues. The germline gives CDR1 SEHNR, CDR2 FQNEAQ (reference sequence). This chain's CDR3 is CASRTLGGDSPLHF. In nucleotides, the CDR3 is TGTGCCAGCAGGACGTTGGGGGGTGATTCACCCCTCCACTTT.

There are a few counts of this clonotype. This chain uses TRBV9 with TRBJ1-6; D is possibly TRBD1 (6 bases). With 3 bases removed from V and 10 bases from J, the gap between germline ends came to 17 bases. This CDR3 spans 15 amino acids. Per the germline V gene, CDR1 is SGDLS and CDR2 is YYNGEE. CDR3 sequence: CASSATGNQGSPLHF. CDR3 DNA sequence: TGTGCCAGCAGCGCAACAGGGAATCAGGGGTCACCCCTCCACTTT.

As for this clonotype: A much larger clone is a single base away; this may be a read error. Lacking the conserved final phenylalanine or tryptophan, this CDR3 likely reflects a read error. CDR3 nucleotides: TGTGCCTGGAGTATCGGGGGGATGGACTACACCCTC. Its protein is CAWSIGGMDYTL. The V call is TRBV30, the J call TRBJ1-2, with D perhaps TRBD1 (5 bases). CDR1 and CDR2 from the germline V gene are GTSNPN and SVGIG (reference sequence). The CDR3 loop spans 12 amino acids. Trimming pared 2 bases from V and 10 bases from J, leaving 14 bases between.

The chain employs TRBV6-5 and TRBJ2-1, with 7 bases aligning to TRBD2. The V segment lost 2 bases and the J segment 9 bases; nucleotides outside the gene matches: 16. Germline V gives CDR1 MNHEY, CDR2 SVGAGI. The length of the CDR3 is 17 residues. CDR3 bases: TGTGCCAGCAGTTACCCACCTGCCGTTGCGGGAGCGGGTGAGCAGTTCTTC. Amino acid sequence: CASSYPPAVAGAGEQFF.

This clonotype was observed at least ten times. The chain combines TRBV7-3 with TRBJ2-7; TRBD2 agrees at 13 bases. The CDR3 sequence is 14 residues long. Germline-derived CDR1 and CDR2 are SGHTA and FQGTGA. The junction had 5 bases not matched to a gene; V was cut back by 5 bases and J by 7 bases. This CDR3 is CASSPRTSGSEQYF. The CDR3 DNA reads TGTGCCAGCAGCCCCAGGACTAGCGGGAGTGAGCAGTACTTC. Together with reference TRBV7-3 and TRBJ2-7, the CDR3 gives the full variable domain: GAGVSQTPSNKVTEKGKYVELRCDPISGHTALYWYRQSLGQGPEFLIYFQGTGAADDSGLPNDRFFAVRPEGSVSTLKIQRTERGDSAVYLCASSPRTSGSEQYFGPGTRLTVT.

This clonotype came up many times. The genes are TRBV6-2 or TRBV6-3 and TRBJ2-7, with a possible D match to TRBD2 (6 bases). V lost 7 bases, J lost 3 bases, and 16 bases lay in between. From germline, CDR1 is MNHEY and CDR2 SVGEGT. The CDR3 spans 14 residues. In nucleotides, the CDR3 is TGTGCCAGCATCGACTCGGGGGAGGACTACGAGCAGTACTTC. Protein product: CASIDSGEDYEQYF.

This chain uses TRBV20-1 with TRBJ1-4; unclear D gene. With 5 bases removed from V and 3 bases from J, the gap between germline ends came to 10 bases. The CDR3 sequence is 13 residues long. Per germline, CDR1 DFQATT and CDR2 SNEGSKA (reference sequence). The CDR3: CSAGQRANEKLFF. Written as DNA, the CDR3 is TGCAGTGCTGGCCAGAGGGCTAATGAAAAACTGTTTTTT.

The chain combines TRBV7-2 with TRBJ2-7, with 8 positions matching TRBD2. Germline V gene lookup returns CDR1 SGHTA and CDR2 FQGNSA. There are 16 residues in the CDR3. Germline trimming cut 1 base from V and 0 bases from J; bases unmatched to any gene: 5. The chain's CDR3 is CASSLVSGGSSYEQYF. DNA for the CDR3: TGTGCCAGCAGCTTAGTGTCGGGAGGGAGCTCCTACGAGCAGTACTTC.

This clonotype was counted ten times or more. The chain recombines TRBV2 with TRBJ1-1; the D gene is possibly TRBD1 (6 bases). Germline lookup yields CDR1 SNHLY and CDR2 FYNNEI. V was pared by 9 bases and J by 4 bases, with 12 bases between. This CDR3 is built from 12 residues. CDR3 in amino acids: CASGNRVTEAFF. The DNA for the CDR3 is TGTGCCAGTGGGAACAGGGTCACTGAAGCTTTCTTT.